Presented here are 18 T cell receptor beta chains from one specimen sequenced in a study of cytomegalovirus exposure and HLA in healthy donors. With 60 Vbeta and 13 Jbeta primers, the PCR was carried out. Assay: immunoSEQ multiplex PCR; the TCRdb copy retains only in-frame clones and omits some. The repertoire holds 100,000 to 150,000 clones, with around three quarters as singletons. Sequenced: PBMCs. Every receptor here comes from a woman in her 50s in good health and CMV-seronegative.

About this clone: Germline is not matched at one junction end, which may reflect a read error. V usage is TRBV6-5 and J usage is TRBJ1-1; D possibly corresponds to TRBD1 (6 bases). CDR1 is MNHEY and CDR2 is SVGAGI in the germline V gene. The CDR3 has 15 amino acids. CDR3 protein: CASSYLDRLNAEAFF. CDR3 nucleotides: TGTGCCAGCAGTTACTTGGACAGATTGAACGCTGAAGCTTTCTTT.

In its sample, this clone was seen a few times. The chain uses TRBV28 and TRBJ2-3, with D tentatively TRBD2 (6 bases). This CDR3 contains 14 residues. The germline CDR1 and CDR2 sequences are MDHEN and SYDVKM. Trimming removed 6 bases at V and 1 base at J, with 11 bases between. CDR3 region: CASSTTGGTDTQYF. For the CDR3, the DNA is TGTGCCAGCAGCACGACGGGAGGCACAGATACGCAGTATTTT.

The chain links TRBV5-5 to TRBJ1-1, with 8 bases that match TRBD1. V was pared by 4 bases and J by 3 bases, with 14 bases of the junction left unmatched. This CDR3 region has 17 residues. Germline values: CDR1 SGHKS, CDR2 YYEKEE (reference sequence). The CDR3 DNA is TGTGCCAGCAGCCCGAGGGATTTTCAGGGGGCGGACACTGAAGCTTTCTTT. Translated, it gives CASSPRDFQGADTEAFF.

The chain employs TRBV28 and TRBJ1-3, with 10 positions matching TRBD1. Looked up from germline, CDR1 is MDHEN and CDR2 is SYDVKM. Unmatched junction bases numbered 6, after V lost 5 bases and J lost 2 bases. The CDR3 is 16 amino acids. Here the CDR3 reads CASSMDRGTTGNTIYF. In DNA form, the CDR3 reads TGTGCCAGCAGTATGGACAGGGGGACGACTGGAAACACCATATATTTT.

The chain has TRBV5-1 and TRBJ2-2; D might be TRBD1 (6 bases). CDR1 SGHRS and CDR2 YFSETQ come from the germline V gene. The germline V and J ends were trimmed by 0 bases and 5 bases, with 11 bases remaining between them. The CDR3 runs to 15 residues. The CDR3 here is CASSLVRQATGELFF. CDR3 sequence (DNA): TGCGCCAGCAGCTTGGTGCGACAGGCAACCGGGGAGCTGTTTTTT.

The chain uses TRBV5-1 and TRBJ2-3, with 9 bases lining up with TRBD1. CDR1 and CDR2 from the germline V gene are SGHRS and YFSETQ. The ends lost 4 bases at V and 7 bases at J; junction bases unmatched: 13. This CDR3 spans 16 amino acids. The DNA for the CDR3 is TGCGCCAGCAGCCCGGAGGTACAGGGGGCGTGGAATACGCAGTATTTT. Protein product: CASSPEVQGAWNTQYF. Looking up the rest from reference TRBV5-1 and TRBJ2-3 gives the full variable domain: KAGVTQTPRYLIKTRGQQVTLSCSPISGHRSVSWYQQTPGQGLQFLFEYFSETQRNKGNFPGRFSGRQFSNSRSEMNVSTLELGDSALYLCASSPEVQGAWNTQYFGPGTRLTVL.

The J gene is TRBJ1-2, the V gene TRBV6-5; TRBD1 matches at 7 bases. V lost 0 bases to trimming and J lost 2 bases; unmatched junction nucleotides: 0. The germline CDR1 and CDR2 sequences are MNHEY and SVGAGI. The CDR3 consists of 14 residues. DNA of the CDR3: TGTGCCAGCAGTTACTCGACAGGGAACTATGGCTACACCTTC. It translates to CASSYSTGNYGYTF.

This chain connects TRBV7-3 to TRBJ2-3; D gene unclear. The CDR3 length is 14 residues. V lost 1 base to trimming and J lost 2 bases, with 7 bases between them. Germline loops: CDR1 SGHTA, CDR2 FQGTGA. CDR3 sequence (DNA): TGTGCCAGCAGCTTAAATCCAGACACAGATACGCAGTATTTT. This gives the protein CASSLNPDTDTQYF.

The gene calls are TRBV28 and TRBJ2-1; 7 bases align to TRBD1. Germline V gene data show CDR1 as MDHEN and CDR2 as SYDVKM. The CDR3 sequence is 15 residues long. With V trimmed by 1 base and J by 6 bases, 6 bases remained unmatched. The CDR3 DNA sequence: TGTGCCAGCAGTTTATTGAAAGACAGGGCCAATGAGCAGTTCTTC. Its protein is CASSLLKDRANEQFF.

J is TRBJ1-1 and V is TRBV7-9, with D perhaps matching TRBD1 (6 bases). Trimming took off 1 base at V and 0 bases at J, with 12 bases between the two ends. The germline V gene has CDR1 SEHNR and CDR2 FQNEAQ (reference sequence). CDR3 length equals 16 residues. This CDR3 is CASSLEGTTLNTEAFF. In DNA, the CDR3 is TGTGCCAGCAGCTTAGAGGGGACAACCTTGAACACTGAAGCTTTCTTT.

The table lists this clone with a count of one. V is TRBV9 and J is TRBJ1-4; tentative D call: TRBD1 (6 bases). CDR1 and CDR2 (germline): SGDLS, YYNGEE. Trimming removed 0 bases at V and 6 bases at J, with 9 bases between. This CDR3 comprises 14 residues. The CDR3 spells CASSVGAGDEKLFF. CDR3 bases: TGTGCCAGCAGCGTAGGGGCAGGGGATGAAAAACTGTTTTTT.

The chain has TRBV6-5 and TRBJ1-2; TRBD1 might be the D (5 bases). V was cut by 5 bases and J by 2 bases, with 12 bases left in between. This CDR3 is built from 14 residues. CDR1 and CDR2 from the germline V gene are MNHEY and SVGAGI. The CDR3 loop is CASSAAGGNYGYTF. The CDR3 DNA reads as TGTGCCAGCAGTGCCGCGGGGGGGAACTATGGCTACACCTTC.

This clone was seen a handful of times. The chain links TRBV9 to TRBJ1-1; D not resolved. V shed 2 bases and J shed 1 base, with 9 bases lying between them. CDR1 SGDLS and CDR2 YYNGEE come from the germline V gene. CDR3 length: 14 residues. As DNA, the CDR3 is TGTGCCAGCAGCGTTTATCAGAAGAACACTGAAGCTTTCTTT. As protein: CASSVYQKNTEAFF.

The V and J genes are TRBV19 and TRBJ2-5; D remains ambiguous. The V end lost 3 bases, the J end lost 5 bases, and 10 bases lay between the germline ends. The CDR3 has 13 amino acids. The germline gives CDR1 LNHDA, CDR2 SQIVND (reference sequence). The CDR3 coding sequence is TGTGCCAGTAGTATTTCCCTTCTGGAGACCCAGTACTTC. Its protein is CASSISLLETQYF.

The CDR3 DNA reads as TGTGCCAGCGAGAGTTCCGGGACCCAGTACTTC. Protein: CASESSGTQYF. The V call is TRBV7-8, the J call TRBJ2-5; D gene uncertain. V shed 8 bases and J shed 7 bases, with 11 bases lying between them. CDR1 SGHVS and CDR2 FQNEAQ come from the germline V gene. The CDR3 sequence is 11 residues long.

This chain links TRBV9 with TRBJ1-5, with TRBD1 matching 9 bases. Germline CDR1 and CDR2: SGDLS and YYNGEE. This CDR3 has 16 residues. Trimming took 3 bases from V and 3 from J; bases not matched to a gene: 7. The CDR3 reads CASSAGQGSSNQPQHF. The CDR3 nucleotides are TGTGCCAGCAGCGCAGGACAGGGGAGTTCCAATCAGCCCCAGCATTTT.

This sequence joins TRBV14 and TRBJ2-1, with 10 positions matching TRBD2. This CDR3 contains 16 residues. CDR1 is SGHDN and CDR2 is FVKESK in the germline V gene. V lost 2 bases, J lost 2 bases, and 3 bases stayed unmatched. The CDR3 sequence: CASSQLAGAPYNEQFF. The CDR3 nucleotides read TGTGCCAGCAGCCAACTAGCGGGAGCCCCCTACAATGAGCAGTTCTTC. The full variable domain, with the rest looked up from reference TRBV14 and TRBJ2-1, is EAGVTQFPSHSVIEKGQTVTLRCDPISGHDNLYWYRRVMGKEIKFLLHFVKESKQDESGMPNNRFLAERTGGTYSTLKVQPAELEDSGVYFCASSQLAGAPYNEQFFGPGTRLTVL.

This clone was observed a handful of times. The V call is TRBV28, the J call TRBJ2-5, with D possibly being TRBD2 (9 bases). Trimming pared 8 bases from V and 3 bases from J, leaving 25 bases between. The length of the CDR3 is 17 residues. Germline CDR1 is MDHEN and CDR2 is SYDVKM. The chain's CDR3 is CASQQGVRLAGEETQYF. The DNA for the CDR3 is TGTGCCAGCCAACAGGGGGTGCGGTTAGCGGGAGAAGAGACCCAGTACTTC.